The 21 T cell receptor beta chains below come from one sample, sequenced in a study of identifying expanded T cells in peripheral blood. Assay: immunoSEQ multiplex PCR; the TCRdb copy retains only in-frame clones and omits some. The data hold around 100,000 clones, with 85% to 90% observed a single time. Sequencing used blood. The receptors come from a person aged 18 to 75 in good health.

This chain connects TRBV19 to TRBJ1-1; D is undetermined. V was pared by 6 bases and J by 0 bases, with 11 bases between. This CDR3 spans 14 amino acids. From germline, CDR1 is LNHDA and CDR2 SQIVND (reference sequence). The CDR3 spells CASRPWEMNTEAFF. CDR3 coding DNA: TGTGCCAGTAGACCGTGGGAAATGAACACTGAAGCTTTCTTT.

This chain links TRBV7-2 with TRBJ1-3; D uncertain. This CDR3 contains 14 residues. CDR1 and CDR2 (germline): SGHTA, FQGNSA. Trimming removed 8 bases from V and 5 bases from J, with 16 bases in between. CDR3 coding DNA: TGTGCCAGCGGGGTGGGCCTTGGGCGAAACACCATATATTTT. Its protein is CASGVGLGRNTIYF.

J is TRBJ2-2 and V is TRBV7-2, with TRBD1 matching over 9 bases. The CDR3 sequence is 16 residues long. V lost 5 bases and J lost 4; bases outside the gene matches: 8. Germline V CDR1 and CDR2: SGHTA, FQGNSA. Here the CDR3 DNA reads TGTGCCAGCAGCCCCCCGGGGACAGGGCTCACCGGGGAGCTGTTTTTT. Translation: CASSPPGTGLTGELFF.

The gene calls are TRBV7-9 and TRBJ2-1, with 9 bases matching TRBD2. The length of the CDR3 is 13 residues. V shed 8 bases and J 9 bases; nucleotides not matched to a gene: 8. Germline V gene data show CDR1 as SEHNR and CDR2 as FQNEAQ (reference sequence). For the CDR3, the DNA is TGTGCCAGCCGTGGGACTAGCATGGCTGAGCAGTTCTTC. Translating gives CASRGTSMAEQFF.

The rearrangement links TRBV6-1 to TRBJ1-6, with a weak D call TRBD1 (6 bases). Looked up from germline, CDR1 is MNHNS and CDR2 is SASEGT. V was cut by 5 bases and J by 6 bases, with 14 bases left in between. The CDR3 totals 15 residues. The chain's CDR3 is CASSSQGLLNSPLHF. CDR3 DNA: TGTGCCAGCAGTTCACAGGGATTACTTAATTCACCCCTCCACTTT.

The chain recombines TRBV6-6 with TRBJ2-3; tentatively, D is TRBD1 or TRBD2 (7 bases each). Between the trimmed V and J ends, which lost 10 bases and 5 bases, there was a span of 19 bases. Germline lookup yields CDR1 MNHNY and CDR2 SVGAGI (reference sequence). The CDR3 consists of 14 residues. The CDR3 DNA is TGTGCCACCAAGGGGGAGGGGGCGGGAGATACGCAGTATTTT. It codes for CATKGEGAGDTQYF.

A single count supports this clone. V is TRBV6-5 and J is TRBJ1-1, with TRBD1 matching 7 bases. Germline lookup yields CDR1 MNHEY and CDR2 SVGAGI. The V gene end was trimmed by 6 bases and the J gene end by 6 bases; junction bases not matched to a gene: 10. The CDR3 is made up of 14 amino acids. The CDR3 reads CASSHPRQGSEAFF. The CDR3, as DNA: TGTGCCAGCAGCCACCCGAGACAGGGTTCTGAAGCTTTCTTT.

The V gene is TRBV7-9, the J gene TRBJ2-7; 8 nucleotides align to TRBD1. The CDR3 loop spans 14 amino acids. Unmatched junction bases numbered 4, after V lost 1 base and J lost 5 bases. CDR1 and CDR2 from the germline V gene are SEHNR and FQNEAQ (reference sequence). The CDR3 here is CASSLVDRVDEQYF. CDR3 DNA: TGTGCCAGCAGCTTAGTGGACAGGGTAGACGAGCAGTACTTC.

The chain recombines TRBV7-8 with TRBJ2-7; TRBD1 aligns across 8 bases. Trimming cost V 5 bases and J 6 bases; bases outside gene matches: 18. In germline, CDR1 is SGHVS, CDR2 FQNEAQ. The CDR3 loop spans 17 amino acids. The CDR3 loop is CASSPRAAGGSSVEQYF. CDR3 DNA sequence: TGTGCCAGCAGCCCACGGGCGGCAGGGGGCTCATCGGTCGAGCAGTACTTC.

The chain is built from TRBV5-4 and TRBJ1-3; D possibly corresponds to TRBD1 (5 bases). Between the trimmed V and J ends, which lost 2 bases and 4 bases, there was a span of 10 bases. Per the germline V gene, CDR1 is SGHNT and CDR2 is YYREEE (reference sequence). The CDR3 has 14 residues. CDR3 amino acids: CASSFDSRGNTIYF. In DNA form, the CDR3 reads TGTGCCAGCAGCTTCGACAGTAGAGGAAACACCATATATTTT.

The CDR3 reads CASSDGTTWETQYF. DNA of the CDR3: TGTGCCAGCAGCGACGGGACTACCTGGGAGACCCAGTACTTC. V gene TRBV5-6 combines with J gene TRBJ2-5; TRBD2 matches 7 bases. The CDR3 consists of 14 residues. CDR1 and CDR2 from the germline V gene are SGHDT and YYEEEE. V shed 4 bases and J 5 bases; nucleotides not matched to a gene: 8.

The CDR3 DNA follows: TGCAGTGCTAACTACAATGAGCAGTTCTTC. Translated, it gives CSANYNEQFF. This sequence joins TRBV20-1 and TRBJ2-1; D is unresolved. The CDR3 loop spans 10 amino acids. The ends were cut back, 4 bases at V and 3 bases at J, with 1 base in the middle. Germline V lookup: CDR1 DFQATT, CDR2 SNEGSKA (reference sequence).

For the CDR3, the DNA is TGCGCCAGCAGTGATCCCGGGACGCAAGAGACCCAGTACTTC. Translated: CASSDPGTQETQYF. This chain connects TRBV10-1 to TRBJ2-5; D assignment may be TRBD1 or TRBD2 (5 bases each). Looked up from germline, CDR1 is WNHNN and CDR2 is SYGVQD (reference sequence). V was trimmed by 3 bases and J by 2 bases, leaving 10 bases between them. The CDR3 extends over 14 amino acids.

The chain has TRBV6-5 and TRBJ1-6; weak D call: TRBD1 (5 bases). The V gene lost 7 bases and the J gene lost 9 bases, with 16 bases spanning the gap. The CDR3 has 14 amino acids. Germline V gives CDR1 MNHEY, CDR2 SVGAGI. Here the CDR3 reads CASINPPGGSPLHF. CDR3 nucleotides: TGTGCCAGCATCAACCCGCCCGGGGGTTCACCCCTCCACTTT.

The chain recombines TRBV29-1 with TRBJ1-2; 10 bases align to TRBD1. This CDR3 is 14 amino acids long. With 7 bases clipped from V and 2 bases from J, the junction kept 7 bases outside the gene matches. CDR1 SQVTM and CDR2 ANQGSEA come from the germline V gene. This chain's CDR3 is CSGRLDRGNYGYTF. The CDR3 DNA sequence: TGCAGCGGACGGCTGGACAGGGGGAACTATGGCTACACCTTC.

The chain carries TRBV11-2 and TRBJ2-3; no definite D call. Trimming pared 4 bases from V and 0 bases from J, leaving 8 bases between. The CDR3 is 14 residues long. Per the germline V gene, CDR1 is SGHAT and CDR2 is FQNNGV. CDR3 in amino acids: CASSSRASTDTQYF. The CDR3 DNA sequence: TGTGCCAGCAGCTCACGAGCTAGCACAGATACGCAGTATTTT.

The J gene is TRBJ2-5, the V gene TRBV7-6; 7 bases align to TRBD1. The germline V gene encodes CDR1 SGHVS and CDR2 FNYEAQ. The CDR3 runs to 16 residues. J gave up 10 bases and V 1 base, and 15 bases lay outside the gene matches. This chain's CDR3 is CASSLVNGEGGRDQYF. The CDR3 region has the DNA TGTGCCAGCAGCTTAGTTAATGGAGAAGGGGGCAGAGACCAGTACTTC.

The genes are TRBV2 and TRBJ2-5; TRBD2 is a possible D gene (5 bases). V gave up 5 bases and J gave up 4 bases, with 8 bases separating them. Germline CDR1 SNHLY, CDR2 FYNNEI. This CDR3 has 12 residues. This chain's CDR3 is CASSLSVETQYF. The CDR3, as DNA: TGTGCCAGCAGTCTTAGCGTAGAGACCCAGTACTTC. The complete variable domain, with remaining parts taken from reference TRBV2 and TRBJ2-5, reads EPEVTQTPSHQVTQMGQEVILRCVPISNHLYFYWYRQILGQKVEFLVSFYNNEISEKSEIFDDQFSVERPDGSNFTLKIRSTKLEDSAMYFCASSLSVETQYFGPGTRLLVL.

The V gene is TRBV4-2, the J gene TRBJ2-3, with no clear D. Germline-derived CDR1 and CDR2 are LGHNA and YNFKEQ. Deletions cut 0 bases from V and 5 bases from J, with 3 bases between. The CDR3 consists of 12 residues. In DNA form, the CDR3 reads TGTGCCAGCAGCCAAGATCGAGATACGCAGTATTTT. Residues: CASSQDRDTQYF.

The chain has TRBV5-1 and TRBJ2-3; TRBD2 agrees at 10 bases. V lost 3 bases and J lost 5; bases outside the gene matches: 12. Germline loops: CDR1 SGHRS, CDR2 YFSETQ. CDR3 size: 17 residues. CDR3 in DNA: TGCGCCAGCAGCTCTTTAGCGGGGGGTGGTGATGGAGATACGCAGTATTTT. It codes for CASSSLAGGGDGDTQYF.

The count of this clone is one. The rearrangement joins TRBV5-8 to TRBJ1-2; D is possibly TRBD1 (5 bases). Trimming removed 1 base from V and 3 bases from J, with 16 bases in between. Per the germline V gene, CDR1 is SGHTS and CDR2 is YDEGEE. The CDR3 runs 16 residues. CDR3 loop: CASSLRAGLGYYGYTF. DNA of the CDR3: TGTGCCAGCAGCTTGCGGGCAGGGTTGGGGTACTATGGCTACACCTTC.